The following is a T cell receptor beta chain sequence with its context. Its specificity is not known. Into CD45RA+ naive and CD45RA-negative memory subsets, the CD4+ cells were split. This specimen comes from a study of shared clonotypes between healthy human individuals. For every subset, genomic DNA was evenly distributed across several immunoSEQ plates. Assay used: immunoSEQ multiplex PCR; TCRdb lists only in-frame clones, some missing. The sample lists more than 1.2 million clones; around 98.5% were seen once. Overall study results and limits: Richness estimates generally favored naive over memory subsets.

Trimming removed 4 bases from V and 0 bases from J; junction bases left unmatched: 12. CDR1 MGHRA and CDR2 YSYEKL come from the germline V gene. The CDR3 contains 19 residues. The sequence derives from a man aged 30 to 45 in good health. The V and J genes are TRBV4-1 and TRBJ2-2; 9 positions match TRBD1. Sequenced material: naive CD4+ T cells sorted from blood. Subset specified: CD45RA+ positively selected. The CDR3 protein is CASSLPPGRTGANTGELFF. CDR3 bases: TGCGCCAGCAGCCTCCCCCCAGGTCGGACAGGGGCGAACACCGGGGAGCTGTTTTTT.